These 24 T cell receptor beta chains came from one sample sequenced in a study of Ad26.COV2.S vaccination and SARS-CoV-2 variants. The treatment here: roughly 20 received Ad26.COV2.S at low or high dose, single or two shots; about 5 received placebo; per-sample allocation not given. It was on day 63 after the first vaccine or placebo injection that samples were taken. TCRdb keeps only in-frame clones here, not all; method: immunoSEQ multiplex PCR. The sample yields hundreds of thousands of clones, over 75% seen once. The sample consisted of peripheral blood, taken in a trial of Ad26.COV2.S vaccine versus placebo. The source of these receptors is a person between 18 and 59 years old who received the Ad26.COV2.S COVID-19 vaccine or a placebo.

The V call is TRBV14, the J call TRBJ2-5; D is tentatively TRBD1 or TRBD2 (5 bases each). Germline V gene sequence: CDR1 SGHDN, CDR2 FVKESK. V lost 3 bases to trimming and J lost 0 bases, with 11 bases between them. This CDR3 has 15 amino acids. CDR3 loop: CASSQWETDQETQYF. Here the CDR3 DNA reads TGTGCCAGCAGCCAGTGGGAGACAGACCAAGAGACCCAGTACTTC.

The chain combines TRBV28 with TRBJ1-2; 7 nucleotides match TRBD1. CDR3 size: 15 residues. From germline, CDR1 is MDHEN and CDR2 SYDVKM. J gave up 0 bases and V 5 bases, and 6 bases lay outside the gene matches. CDR3 amino acids: CASSTPGGTNYGYTF. The CDR3 DNA sequence: TGTGCCAGCAGTACCCCAGGGGGGACTAACTATGGCTACACCTTC.

The chain uses TRBV7-9 and TRBJ2-4; TRBD1 or TRBD2 may be the D gene (5 bases each). This CDR3 is built from 13 residues. Trimming cost V 5 bases and J 9 bases, with 14 bases left between them. Looked up from germline, CDR1 is SEHNR and CDR2 is FQNEAQ (reference sequence). The CDR3 loop reads CASSGGTLGIQYF. CDR3 DNA: TGTGCCAGCAGCGGGGGAACCCTAGGCATTCAGTACTTC.

This chain links TRBV6-1 with TRBJ2-1, with TRBD2 matching over 9 bases. CDR3 size: 15 residues. CDR1 and CDR2 from the germline V gene are MNHNS and SASEGT. V dropped 2 bases and J dropped 6; count of bases not matched to a gene: 5. The CDR3 nucleotides are TGTGCCAGCAGTGAACCTGCGGGGGGGCCCAATGAGCAGTTCTTC. It codes for CASSEPAGGPNEQFF.

The chain links TRBV25-1 to TRBJ2-7, with a tentative D call TRBD2 (5 bases). CDR1 and CDR2 (germline): MGHDK, SYGVNS. The CDR3 is made up of 15 amino acids. V lost 7 bases and J 0 bases, leaving 16 bases between the germline ends. Here the CDR3 reads CASTYGRGSSYEQYF. CDR3 sequence (DNA): TGTGCCAGCACCTACGGACGGGGAAGCTCCTACGAGCAGTACTTC.

This clone was found a few times. This sequence joins TRBV5-6 and TRBJ1-2, with 9 bases fitting TRBD1. This CDR3 contains 12 residues. The trim removed 2 bases at V and 12 bases at J, leaving 5 bases unmatched. The germline V gene encodes CDR1 SGHDT and CDR2 YYEEEE. The CDR3 loop reads CASSLTGTGNTF. CDR3 nucleotide sequence: TGTGCCAGCAGCTTAACCGGGACAGGGAACACCTTC.

The CDR3 DNA is TGCGCCAGCAGCCCCCTGGCAGGGATGAACACTGAAGCTTTCTTT. Its translation: CASSPLAGMNTEAFF. The chain has TRBV4-1 and TRBJ1-1, with a tentative D call TRBD1 (5 bases). Germline V gene data show CDR1 as MGHRA and CDR2 as YSYEKL. The CDR3 runs to 15 residues. Between the trimmed V and J ends, which lost 4 bases and 0 bases, there was a span of 12 bases.

J is TRBJ2-3 and V is TRBV7-9; D remains ambiguous. In germline, CDR1 is SEHNR, CDR2 FQNEAQ (reference sequence). Trimming pared 1 base from V and 3 bases from J, leaving 11 bases between. The CDR3 is made up of 15 amino acids. The DNA for the CDR3 is TGTGCCAGCAGCTTAGGAGAGAAGAAAACAGATACGCAGTATTTT. It translates to CASSLGEKKTDTQYF.

This chain uses TRBV20-1 with TRBJ2-1; the D gene is possibly TRBD1 (5 bases). CDR1 DFQATT and CDR2 SNEGSKA come from the germline V gene (reference sequence). The CDR3 totals 14 residues. The ends were cut back, 3 bases at V and 12 bases at J, with 21 bases in the middle. The CDR3 DNA follows: TGCAGTGCTAGTGTGCCAGGGCTAGGCCAGGTGCAGTTCTTC. Amino acid sequence: CSASVPGLGQVQFF.

This clone was seen a single time. The CDR3: CASSVGAGAFPNYGYTF. The CDR3 nucleotides read TGTGCCAGCAGCGTAGGGGCAGGGGCCTTCCCCAACTATGGCTACACCTTC. The chain uses TRBV9 and TRBJ1-2; tentative D call: TRBD1 (6 bases). CDR3 length: 17 amino acids. Trimming took 0 bases from V and 2 from J, leaving 17 bases between them. Germline V gene lookup returns CDR1 SGDLS and CDR2 YYNGEE. Based on the CDR3 plus reference TRBV9 and TRBJ1-2, the full variable domain is DSGVTQTPKHLITATGQRVTLRCSPRSGDLSVYWYQQSLDQGLQFLIQYYNGEERAKGNILERFSAQQFPDLHSELNLSSLELGDSALYFCASSVGAGAFPNYGYTFGSGTRLTVV.

Only one count was recorded for this clone. The chain uses TRBV29-1 and TRBJ1-2; D unclear. Between the trimmed V and J ends, which lost 6 bases and 6 bases, there was a span of 2 bases. CDR1 is SQVTM and CDR2 is ANQGSEA in the germline V gene. This CDR3 has 8 residues. This CDR3 reads CSVNGYTF. DNA of the CDR3: TGCAGCGTCAATGGCTACACCTTC.

The chain combines TRBV19 with TRBJ2-1, with 7 bases that match TRBD1. With 4 bases clipped from V and 2 bases from J, the junction kept 2 bases outside the gene matches. Germline V gives CDR1 LNHDA, CDR2 SQIVND (reference sequence). The CDR3 consists of 14 residues. CDR3 protein: CASSRTGTYNEQFF. In nucleotides, the CDR3 is TGTGCCAGTAGTAGGACAGGAACCTACAATGAGCAGTTCTTC. The full variable domain, with the rest looked up from reference TRBV19 and TRBJ2-1, is DGGITQSPKYLFRKEGQNVTLSCEQNLNHDAMYWYRQDPGQGLRLIYYSQIVNDFQKGDIAEGYSVSREKKESFPLTVTSAQKNPTAFYLCASSRTGTYNEQFFGPGTRLTVL.

This chain uses TRBV5-1 with TRBJ2-3, with D perhaps matching TRBD1 or TRBD2 (5 bases each). This CDR3 is 14 amino acids long. Germline CDR1 is SGHRS and CDR2 is YFSETQ. V gave up 3 bases and J gave up 2 bases, with 10 bases separating them. The CDR3 loop is CASSWDASTDTQYF. CDR3 in DNA: TGCGCCAGCAGCTGGGACGCTTCCACAGATACGCAGTATTTT. The full variable domain, rest sourced from reference TRBV5-1 and TRBJ2-3, is KAGVTQTPRYLIKTRGQQVTLSCSPISGHRSVSWYQQTPGQGLQFLFEYFSETQRNKGNFPGRFSGRQFSNSRSEMNVSTLELGDSALYLCASSWDASTDTQYFGPGTRLTVL.

The sample holds one count of this clone. The V and J genes are TRBV7-2 and TRBJ2-5; perhaps TRBD2 as D (6 bases). From germline, CDR1 is SGHTA and CDR2 FQGNSA. The CDR3 runs 14 residues. V lost 5 bases to trimming and J lost 0 bases, with 10 bases between them. CDR3 loop: CASSPRDYQETQYF. In DNA form, the CDR3 reads TGTGCCAGCAGCCCGCGGGACTACCAAGAGACCCAGTACTTC.

The J gene is TRBJ1-2, the V gene TRBV7-6; D possibly corresponds to TRBD1 (5 bases). Germline V lookup: CDR1 SGHVS, CDR2 FNYEAQ. V was cut by 4 bases and J by 1 base, with 10 bases left in between. This CDR3 region has 14 residues. This CDR3 reads CASSSMQGNYGYTF. The DNA of the CDR3 is TGTGCCAGCAGCTCGATGCAGGGTAACTATGGCTACACCTTC.

About this clone: Distinct nucleotide sequences in the sample also encode this CDR3. The chain links TRBV6-5 to TRBJ1-1, with D possibly matching TRBD1 (5 bases). Germline V gene sequence: CDR1 MNHEY, CDR2 SVGAGI. V was trimmed by 2 bases and J by 4 bases, leaving 8 bases between them. CDR3 length: 13 residues. The CDR3 protein is CASSYRQGTEAFF. For the CDR3, the DNA is TGTGCCAGCAGTTACCGGCAGGGCACTGAAGCTTTCTTT.

The rearrangement joins TRBV10-3 to TRBJ2-2, with 8 bases matching TRBD2. CDR3 length: 17 residues. Germline V lookup: CDR1 ENHRY, CDR2 SYGVKD. J was trimmed by 0 bases and V by 4 bases; bases with no gene match: 7. In nucleotides, the CDR3 is TGTGCCATCAGTGGCGCTAGCGGGTACCCGAACACCGGGGAGCTGTTTTTT. The encoded protein is CAISGASGYPNTGELFF.

The chain carries TRBV6-2 or TRBV6-3 and TRBJ2-7; D is perhaps TRBD1 (6 bases). The CDR3 length is 12 residues. Germline V lookup: CDR1 MNHEY, CDR2 SVGEGT. Between the trimmed V and J ends, which lost 5 bases and 3 bases, there was a span of 8 bases. The CDR3 DNA sequence: TGTGCCAGCAGTGACAGGCGCTACGAGCAGTACTTC. It codes for CASSDRRYEQYF.

This chain joins TRBV5-6 and TRBJ1-2; weak D call: TRBD1 (5 bases). This CDR3 has 12 residues. V was clipped by 3 bases and J by 8 bases, with 11 bases between them. From germline, CDR1 is SGHDT and CDR2 YYEEEE. As DNA, the CDR3 is TGTGCCAGCAGCTGGGGGGTTGGCGGCTACACCTTC. Translating gives CASSWGVGGYTF.

J is TRBJ2-3 and V is TRBV5-5; TRBD1 agrees at 8 bases. CDR3 size: 15 residues. In germline, CDR1 is SGHKS, CDR2 YYEKEE (reference sequence). V lost 4 bases and J lost 1; bases outside the gene matches: 5. CDR3 residues: CASSPGQGRTDTQYF. The CDR3 DNA sequence: TGTGCCAGCAGCCCCGGACAGGGCCGCACAGATACGCAGTATTTT.

This chain uses TRBV25-1 with TRBJ1-1, with D possibly TRBD1 on 5 matching bases. Germline V gene sequence: CDR1 MGHDK, CDR2 SYGVNS. Trimming took 4 bases from V and 1 from J, leaving 10 bases between them. This CDR3 is built from 14 residues. In DNA, the CDR3 is TGTGCCAGCAGTGCCTCGACAGAGAACACTGAAGCTTTCTTT. Translated: CASSASTENTEAFF.

This sequence joins TRBV9 and TRBJ1-1; D possibly corresponds to TRBD1 (6 bases). This CDR3 spans 11 amino acids. Germline CDR1 and CDR2: SGDLS and YYNGEE. Trimming left V 4 bases short and J 8 bases short, with 9 bases between. CDR3 amino acids: CASSSGTEAFF. The CDR3 bases are TGTGCCAGCAGCTCCGGGACAGAAGCTTTCTTT.

The V call is TRBV25-1, the J call TRBJ1-5; tentatively, D is TRBD1 (6 bases). The CDR3 extends over 15 amino acids. Trimming shortened V by 4 bases and J by 3 bases, and 13 bases separated the two germline ends. Germline V lookup: CDR1 MGHDK, CDR2 SYGVNS. This CDR3 reads CASSASDSFNQPQHF. The CDR3 bases are TGTGCCAGCAGTGCTTCGGACAGCTTCAATCAGCCCCAGCATTTT.

V gene TRBV5-1 combines with J gene TRBJ2-7; 11 bases fit TRBD1. J was trimmed by 9 bases and V by 2 bases; bases with no gene match: 13. The CDR3 length is 16 residues. The germline V gene has CDR1 SGHRS and CDR2 YFSETQ. In DNA, the CDR3 is TGCGCCAGCAGCTTAGATCCCGGGACAGGGGGAAACGGGCAGTACTTC. Its translation: CASSLDPGTGGNGQYF.